The source of this T cell receptor beta chain is a study of blood T cells in healthy people across ages (dated by TCRdb to between 2014 and 2017). Background for the entire study: In model experiments, template switching captured about one uniquely barcoded TCR beta cDNA molecule for every two T cells. To track age-related changes in TCR beta repertoire diversity, the study relied on deep sequencing normalized with unique cDNA molecular identifiers. Four age groups were formed from the donors: young (average about 16 years), middle-aged (approximately 39), aged (62) and long-lived (approximately 78). Donors of different ages were randomly distributed across sequencing lanes to avoid experimental bias. The study analyzed two additional independent replicas of 1 million unique cDNA reads from the same blood draw for two donors, one aged 18 to 30 and one aged 80 or older. Broad study findings and their caveats: Donor CMV infection status was unknown, potentially confounding age-related changes in expanded clonotypes. Conclusive comparison of naive and antigen-experienced compartments was prevented by the profiling of bulk unsorted PBMCs. Total diversity estimates from one million sequenced T cells were considered lower bounds and underestimates. The long-lived group showed more naive CD4+ T cells, fewer expanded clones and increased TCR diversity than the aged group, suggesting age selection. There was a strong correlation between observed TCR beta diversity and the percentage of naive T cells measured by flow cytometry. As age increased, observed TCR beta diversity per million T cells dropped in a roughly linear way, and a significant reduction was already evident by age 40.

Note on this clonotype: Its antigen target is currently unknown. No base quality values were provided; no much bigger clone lies one nucleotide off.

CDR1 and CDR2 (SGHNT, YYREEE) derive from the germline V gene (reference sequence). V is pruned by 0 bases and J by 4 bases, leaving 11 bases of the junction without a gene match. The CDR3 numbers 18 residues from cysteine through phenylalanine. The DNA shown is the 54-base CDR3, in frame from base 1. Donors were 30 to 45 systemically healthy Caucasian individuals from Russia aged roughly 6 to 90 years. Each donor gave 8 to 10 milliliters of peripheral blood, collected into EDTA-treated Vacutainer tubes. Ficoll-Paque density-gradient centrifugation was used to isolate PBMCs, with at least 7 million per sample. Total RNA, at least 6 micrograms per sample, was extracted from PBMCs with Trizol reagent. The percentages of naive CD45RAhigh/CD27high T cells were determined by flow cytometry on a PBMC aliquot from every donor. Libraries were prepared through 5' RACE. Sequencing took place on an Illumina HiSeq 2500. The second PCR ran for about 6 to 11 cycles and used a J-beta primer mix along with a sample-barcoded 5' primer. A unique molecular identifier was introduced onto each TCR beta cDNA molecule by a template-switch 5' adaptor carrying 12 random nucleotides. Each sample yielded at least 3 million CDR3-containing paired-end reads. First-strand cDNA was synthesized from all RNA with the Mint cDNA synthesis kit, primed by a TRBC-specific oligonucleotide. Following uracil-DNA glycosylase treatment, all cDNA underwent a first 18-cycle PCR with the universal primers M1SS and BC2_uni_R. The original pipeline was this. Each sample was normalized by randomly selecting 1 million high-quality reads, each carrying a distinct molecular identifier. Instead of being binned into consensus sequences, reads with shared molecular identifiers were discarded. CDR3 identification, clonotype clustering and error correction used MiTCR with a Q25 quality threshold and the strictest error-elimination algorithm. A nonparametric unseen species model with Euler transformation was used to estimate a lower bound on total TCR beta diversity. TCRdb took the public reads, trimmed them with fastp at Q25, ran MiXCR for clone calling and kept in-frame beta chains. Entries that share a CDR3 protein sequence are merged under the most common genes and DNA. The V and J calls follow TCRdb's processing rather than the paper's. This sample lists 700,000 or so distinct CDR3 sequences; 22% were detected once. The ten top clones hold around a fifth of the sample.

The origin of this receptor is a man in his 70s in good health. Sequenced: blood. This chain is built from TRBV5-4 and TRBJ1-1; a stretch of 11 junction bases matches TRBD1. CDR3 region: CASSLDGQGARLGTEAFF. The bases read TGTGCCAGCAGCTTGGACGGACAGGGGGCCCGATTGGGCACTGAAGCTTTCTTT.